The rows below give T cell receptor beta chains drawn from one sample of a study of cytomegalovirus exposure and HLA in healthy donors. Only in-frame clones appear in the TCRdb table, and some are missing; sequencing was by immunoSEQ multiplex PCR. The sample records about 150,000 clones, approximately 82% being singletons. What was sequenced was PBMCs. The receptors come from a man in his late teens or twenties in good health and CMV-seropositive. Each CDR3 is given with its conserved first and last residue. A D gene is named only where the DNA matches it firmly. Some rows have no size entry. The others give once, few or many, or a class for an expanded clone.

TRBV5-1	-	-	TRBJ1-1	CASSLGGGSSEAFF	TGCGCCAGCAGCTTGGGAGGGGGTTCCTCTGAAGCTTTCTTT
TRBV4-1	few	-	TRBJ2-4	CASSQSRVGDIQYF	TGCGCCAGCAGCCAAAGTCGGGTCGGAGACATTCAGTACTTC
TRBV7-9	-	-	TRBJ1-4	CASSSPDLWGEKLFF	TGTGCCAGCAGCTCCCCGGACTTATGGGGAGAAAAACTGTTTTTT
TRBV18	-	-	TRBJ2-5	CASSRGGPETQYF	TGTGCCAGCTCACGGGGGGGGCCAGAGACCCAGTACTTC
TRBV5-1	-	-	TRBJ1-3	CASSEGLPGMRGNTIYF	TGCGCCAGCAGCGAAGGACTCCCGGGGATGAGAGGAAACACCATATATTTT
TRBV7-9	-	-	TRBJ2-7	CASSAGRSYEQYF	TGTGCCAGCAGCGCGGGTCGCTCCTACGAGCAGTACTTC
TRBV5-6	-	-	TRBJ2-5	CASSRRASAAGAQYF	TGTGCCAGCAGCCGGAGGGCGAGCGCCGCCGGGGCCCAGTACTTC
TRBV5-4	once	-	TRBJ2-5	CASSFLTAPETQYF	TGTGCCAGCAGCTTCTTAACAGCCCCAGAGACCCAGTACTTC
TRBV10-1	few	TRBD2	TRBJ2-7	CASSDPSGSSEQYF	TGCGCCAGCAGTGATCCTAGCGGGAGTTCCGAGCAGTACTTC
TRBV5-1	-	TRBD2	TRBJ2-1	CASSPSGGTSYNEQFF	TGCGCCAGCAGCCCAAGCGGGGGGACCTCCTACAATGAGCAGTTCTTC
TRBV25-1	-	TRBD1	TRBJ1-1	CASLKTGGHTEAFF	TGTGCCAGCTTAAAGACAGGGGGCCACACTGAAGCTTTCTTT
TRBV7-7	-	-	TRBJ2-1	CASSSLPPGQGTHNEQFF	TGTGCCAGCAGCTCATTGCCTCCGGGACAAGGGACGCACAATGAGCAGTTCTTC
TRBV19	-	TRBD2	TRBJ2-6	CASSAPQLAGVAGANVLTF	TGTGCCAGTAGTGCACCTCAACTAGCGGGAGTCGCTGGGGCCAACGTCCTGACTTTC
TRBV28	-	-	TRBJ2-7	CASSLLPASSSYEQYF	TGTGCCAGCAGTTTATTACCAGCGTCTAGCTCCTACGAGCAGTACTTC
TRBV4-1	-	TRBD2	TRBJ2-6	CASSQDPAGVGGANVLTF	TGCGCCAGCAGCCAAGATCCAGCGGGAGTAGGTGGGGCCAACGTCCTGACTTTC
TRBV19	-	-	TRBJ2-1	CASSKTPPRGSSYNEQFF	TGTGCCAGTAGTAAAACCCCCCCGCGGGGTAGCTCCTACAATGAGCAGTTCTTC
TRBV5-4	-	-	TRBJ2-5	CASSNGQAYQETQYF	TGTGCCAGCAGCAATGGACAAGCATACCAAGAGACCCAGTACTTC
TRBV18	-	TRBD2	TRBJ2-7	CASSPGTTDYEQYF	TGTGCCAGCTCACCCGGGACTACCGATTACGAGCAGTACTTC
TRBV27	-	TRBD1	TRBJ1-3	CASGKTGAGNTIYF	TGTGCCAGCGGTAAGACAGGGGCTGGAAACACCATATATTTT
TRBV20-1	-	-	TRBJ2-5	CSARRGTQYF	TGCAGTGCTCGCCGGGGGACCCAGTACTTC